The 27 T cell receptor beta chains reported below all come from one sample, sequenced in a study of T cell responses to AZD1222 COVID-19 vaccine. Data came from immunoSEQ multiplex PCR; TCRdb stores just in-frame clones and leaves some out. The sample shows around 25,000 clones, roughly 84% of them seen only once. The source was peripheral blood, collected 28 days after the second AZD1222 dose. The receptor source for this set is an adult who received the AZD1222 COVID-19 vaccine.

The chain has TRBV12-5 and TRBJ2-5; D is perhaps TRBD1 (6 bases). The germline gives CDR1 LGHNT, CDR2 FRNRAP. This CDR3 has 15 residues. The V end was cut by 3 bases, the J end by 3 bases, with 14 bases between. CDR3 residues: CASGFQTGLKETQYF. In DNA form, the CDR3 reads TGTGCTAGTGGTTTCCAGACAGGCCTCAAAGAGACCCAGTACTTC.

The chain links TRBV5-1 to TRBJ2-1; D is tentatively TRBD1 or TRBD2 (5 bases each). This CDR3 is built from 12 residues. The germline V gene encodes CDR1 SGHRS and CDR2 YFSETQ. V lost 5 bases to trimming and J lost 7 bases, with 10 bases between them. CDR3 loop: CASRTGANEQFF. The DNA of the CDR3 is TGCGCCAGCAGGACCGGGGCGAATGAGCAGTTCTTC. Drawing the rest from reference TRBV5-1 and TRBJ2-1, the complete variable domain is KAGVTQTPRYLIKTRGQQVTLSCSPISGHRSVSWYQQTPGQGLQFLFEYFSETQRNKGNFPGRFSGRQFSNSRSEMNVSTLELGDSALYLCASRTGANEQFFGPGTRLTVL.

J is TRBJ1-1 and V is TRBV6-2 or TRBV6-3; D is undetermined. V lost 4 bases, J lost 0 bases, and 9 bases lay in between. Germline CDR1 MNHEY, CDR2 SVGEGT. The CDR3 covers 14 residues. CDR3 sequence reads: CASSLHHMNTEAFF. The CDR3 region has the DNA TGTGCCAGCAGTTTACATCACATGAACACTGAAGCTTTCTTT.

This clone was counted a few times. The chain couples TRBV7-2 to TRBJ2-7; no definite D call. The CDR3 length is 15 residues. Trimming took off 4 bases at V and 4 bases at J, with 17 bases between the two ends. Germline V lookup: CDR1 SGHTA, CDR2 FQGNSA. CDR3 DNA: TGTGCCAGCAGCTCCCCCACGTCCACCCGATACGAGCAGTACTTC. Protein: CASSSPTSTRYEQYF.

The V call is TRBV6-5, the J call TRBJ2-1, with D perhaps matching TRBD2 (5 bases). This CDR3 contains 15 residues. Germline assignment: CDR1 MNHEY and CDR2 SVGAGI. V lost 5 bases, J lost 2 bases, and 13 bases lay in between. The CDR3 DNA reads as TGTGCCAGCAGTCAAACTAGAGGGCCCTACAATGAGCAGTTCTTC. Protein: CASSQTRGPYNEQFF.

The J gene is TRBJ1-1, the V gene TRBV19; D is unresolved. The CDR3 is 14 residues long. V lost 4 bases and J 0 bases, leaving 9 bases between the germline ends. In germline, CDR1 is LNHDA, CDR2 SQIVND (reference sequence). CDR3 amino acids: CASSKQSMNTEAFF. The CDR3 DNA follows: TGTGCCAGTAGTAAACAGTCTATGAACACTGAAGCTTTCTTT.

Details on this clone: One junction end disagrees with the germline gene, perhaps due to a read error. V is TRBV7-7 and J is TRBJ2-7; D possibly matches TRBD1 or TRBD2 (6 bases each). Per germline, CDR1 SSHAT and CDR2 FNYEAQ (reference sequence). This CDR3 comprises 17 residues. This CDR3 is CASSYFFTGRRTYEQYF. CDR3 in DNA: TGTGCTAGCAGCTACTTTTTCACAGGGAGGAGGACGTACGAGCAGTACTTC.

The genes are TRBV3-1 (or the pseudogene TRBV3-2) and TRBJ2-7; D call uncertain. CDR1 LGHDT and CDR2 YNNKEL come from the germline V gene (reference sequence). V lost 3 bases and J 7 bases, leaving 7 bases between the germline ends. The CDR3 has 11 residues. The CDR3 nucleotides are TGTGCCAGCAGCCAGTTAAGGGAGCAGTACTTC. Protein sequence: CASSQLREQYF.

The chain has TRBV28 and TRBJ2-5; no clear D gene. V gave up 7 bases and J gave up 7 bases, with 13 bases separating them. This CDR3 is built from 12 residues. In germline, CDR1 is MDHEN, CDR2 SYDVKM. CDR3 sequence (DNA): TGTGCCAGCACCGGACCCTGGGGGACCCAGTACTTC. This encodes CASTGPWGTQYF. Based on the CDR3 plus reference TRBV28 and TRBJ2-5, the full variable domain is DVKVTQSSRYLVKRTGEKVFLECVQDMDHENMFWYRQDPGLGLRLIYFSYDVKMKEKGDIPEGYSVSREKKERFSLILESASTNQTSMYLCASTGPWGTQYFGPGTRLLVL.

The chain is built from TRBV5-4 and TRBJ2-1, with D possibly TRBD2 on 5 matching bases. With 5 bases removed from V and 4 bases from J, the gap between germline ends came to 16 bases. The CDR3 totals 15 residues. Germline V gene lookup returns CDR1 SGHNT and CDR2 YYREEE (reference sequence). The CDR3 protein is CASRFGVEGYNEQFF. The CDR3 DNA is TGTGCCAGCAGGTTTGGGGTCGAGGGATACAATGAGCAGTTCTTC.

The chain recombines TRBV9 with TRBJ2-1, with 11 bases fitting TRBD2. With V trimmed by 0 bases and J by 5 bases, 1 base remained unmatched. Germline lookup yields CDR1 SGDLS and CDR2 YYNGEE. The CDR3 sequence is 15 residues long. The CDR3 bases are TGTGCCAGCAGCGTAGAACTAGCGGGAGACAATGAGCAGTTCTTC. Encoded protein: CASSVELAGDNEQFF. The variable domain in full, completed from reference TRBV9 and TRBJ2-1, reads DSGVTQTPKHLITATGQRVTLRCSPRSGDLSVYWYQQSLDQGLQFLIQYYNGEERAKGNILERFSAQQFPDLHSELNLSSLELGDSALYFCASSVELAGDNEQFFGPGTRLTVL.

CDR3 coding DNA: TGTGCCAGCAGCTCCGGGGACTATGGCTACACCTTC. This sequence encodes CASSSGDYGYTF. The rearrangement links TRBV7-9 to TRBJ1-2; D ambiguous. The germline gives CDR1 SEHNR, CDR2 FQNEAQ (reference sequence). This CDR3 contains 12 residues. V was clipped by 4 bases and J by 3 bases, with 6 bases between them.

V usage is TRBV10-1 and J usage is TRBJ1-6, with unresolved D. V dropped 10 bases and J dropped 4 bases, with 17 bases sitting between them. Germline values: CDR1 WNHNN, CDR2 SYGVQD (reference sequence). CDR3 length: 15 residues. CDR3 loop: CATRYRRKYNSPLHF. The CDR3 nucleotides are TGCGCCACCCGCTACCGACGGAAGTATAATTCACCCCTCCACTTT.

The chain is built from TRBV5-4 and TRBJ2-1; D is unclear. V lost 0 bases to trimming and J lost 0 bases, with 13 bases between them. This CDR3 spans 17 amino acids. CDR1 and CDR2 from the germline V gene are SGHNT and YYREEE (reference sequence). CDR3 bases: TGTGCCAGCAGCTTGGAGGCCCCACCGAGCTCCTACAATGAGCAGTTCTTC. It specifies CASSLEAPPSSYNEQFF.

This chain links TRBV7-6 with TRBJ2-7; 12 bases map to TRBD1. Germline V gene sequence: CDR1 SGHVS, CDR2 FNYEAQ. Trimming removed 0 bases from V and 5 bases from J; junction bases left unmatched: 5. The CDR3 is 16 amino acids. The chain's CDR3 is CASSLAGTGGIDEQYF. In nucleotides, the CDR3 is TGTGCCAGCAGCTTAGCTGGGACAGGGGGCATCGACGAGCAGTACTTC.

This clone was counted once. The rearrangement links TRBV5-1 to TRBJ1-6, with 8 bases identical to TRBD1. The germline V gene has CDR1 SGHRS and CDR2 YFSETQ. CDR3 size: 16 residues. V shed 2 bases and J 7 bases; nucleotides not matched to a gene: 8. CDR3 sequence: CASSFGQGEPNSPLHF. The CDR3 coding sequence is TGCGCCAGCAGCTTCGGACAGGGCGAACCAAATTCACCCCTCCACTTT.

The chain recombines TRBV19 with TRBJ1-1, with 9 bases aligning to TRBD1. CDR1 and CDR2 from the germline V gene are LNHDA and SQIVND (reference sequence). With 3 bases clipped from V and 5 bases from J, the junction kept 7 bases outside the gene matches. The CDR3 extends over 15 amino acids. CDR3 sequence reads: CASSMRDRVGTEAFF. Here the CDR3 DNA reads TGTGCCAGTAGTATGAGGGACAGGGTCGGGACTGAAGCTTTCTTT.

In regard to this clone: An end of the junction does not agree with germline; a read error may underlie this. The chain employs TRBV7-7 and TRBJ2-1; TRBD2 agrees at 14 bases. The length of the CDR3 is 15 residues. The germline V gene encodes CDR1 SSHAT and CDR2 FNYEAQ (reference sequence). CDR3 sequence reads: CASSAGTSGSNEQFF. Written as DNA, the CDR3 is TGTGCTAGCAGCGCCGGGACTAGCGGGAGTAATGAGCAGTTCTTC.

The gene calls are TRBV13 and TRBJ1-6; D is ambiguous. CDR1 is PRHDT, CDR2 FYEKMQ, per germline (reference sequence). The CDR3 consists of 12 residues. V gave up 6 bases and J gave up 8 bases, with 8 bases separating them. This chain's CDR3 is CASRWGDSPLHF. In DNA, the CDR3 is TGTGCCAGCAGATGGGGAGATTCACCCCTCCACTTT.

The chain has TRBV14 and TRBJ2-1, with D possibly being TRBD1 or TRBD2 (5 bases each). Germline CDR1 reads SGHDN; CDR2 reads FVKESK. Trimming removed 4 bases from V and 7 bases from J, with 11 bases in between. CDR3 length: 13 residues. Here the CDR3 DNA reads TGTGCCAGCAGCCTTACCTGGGGGAATGAGCAGTTCTTC. Translation gives CASSLTWGNEQFF. The complete variable domain, with remaining parts taken from reference TRBV14 and TRBJ2-1, reads EAGVTQFPSHSVIEKGQTVTLRCDPISGHDNLYWYRRVMGKEIKFLLHFVKESKQDESGMPNNRFLAERTGGTYSTLKVQPAELEDSGVYFCASSLTWGNEQFFGPGTRLTVL.

The rearrangement joins TRBV7-9 to TRBJ2-1; 13 bases align to TRBD2. V shed 2 bases and J 7 bases; nucleotides not matched to a gene: 5. Germline CDR1 reads SEHNR; CDR2 reads FQNEAQ (reference sequence). This CDR3 is 16 amino acids long. DNA of the CDR3: TGTGCCAGCAGCTTACCGGGACTAGCGGGACGGAATGAGCAGTTCTTC. Its translation: CASSLPGLAGRNEQFF. The full variable domain, rest sourced from reference TRBV7-9 and TRBJ2-1, is DTGVSQNPRHKITKRGQNVTFRCDPISEHNRLYWYRQTLGQGPEFLTYFQNEAQLEKSRLLSDRFSAERPKGSFSTLEIQRTEQGDSAMYLCASSLPGLAGRNEQFFGPGTRLTVL.

The genes are TRBV7-8 and TRBJ1-5; 7 bases map to TRBD1. V was clipped by 5 bases and J by 5 bases; unmatched bases: 12. The CDR3 extends over 16 amino acids. The germline CDR1 and CDR2 sequences are SGHVS and FQNEAQ. The CDR3 nucleotides read TGTGCCAGCAGCCTAAACGGGGGGCAGGGGGATCAGCCCCAGCATTTT. This translates into CASSLNGGQGDQPQHF. The full variable domain, rest sourced from reference TRBV7-8 and TRBJ1-5, is GAGVSQSPRYKVAKRGQDVALRCDPISGHVSLFWYQQALGQGPEFLTYFQNEAQLDKSGLPSDRFFAERPEGSVSTLKIQRTQQEDSAVYLCASSLNGGQGDQPQHFGDGTRLSIL.

This clone appeared a few times. This chain uses TRBV5-8 with TRBJ1-5; TRBD1 agrees at 9 bases. The length of the CDR3 is 15 residues. CDR1 and CDR2 (germline): SGHTS, YDEGEE. V was clipped by 2 bases and J by 6 bases; unmatched bases: 6. For the CDR3, the DNA is TGTGCCAGCAGCTTTTTCGGACAGGGGCTTCAGCCCCAGCATTTT. Protein: CASSFFGQGLQPQHF. The full variable domain, with the rest looked up from reference TRBV5-8 and TRBJ1-5, is EAGVTQSPTHLIKTRGQQATLRCSPISGHTSVYWYQQALGLGLQFLLWYDEGEERNRGNFPPRFSGRQFPNYSSELNVNALELEDSALYLCASSFFGQGLQPQHFGDGTRLSIL.

The gene calls are TRBV28 and TRBJ1-6; no reliable D call. Germline V gene data show CDR1 as MDHEN and CDR2 as SYDVKM. CDR3 length: 14 amino acids. Trimming shortened V by 3 bases and J by 4 bases, and 7 bases separated the two germline ends. CDR3 sequence reads: CASSFEQYNSPLHF. The CDR3 DNA reads TGTGCCAGCAGTTTTGAGCAGTATAATTCACCCCTCCACTTT.

The rearrangement joins TRBV3-1 (or the pseudogene TRBV3-2) to TRBJ1-1, with a weak D call TRBD1 (6 bases). Germline loops: CDR1 LGHDT, CDR2 YNNKEL (reference sequence). The CDR3 contains 14 residues. Trimming took 2 bases from V and 4 from J, leaving 11 bases between them. The CDR3 protein is CASSQPTGTTEAFF. The CDR3 DNA reads TGTGCCAGCAGCCAACCCACAGGGACCACTGAAGCTTTCTTT.

The CDR3 DNA sequence: TGCAGCGTGACTAGCGGGAAGAGCGAGCAGTACTTC. It specifies CSVTSGKSEQYF. The chain joins TRBV29-1 to TRBJ2-7; 11 nucleotides align to TRBD2. The germline V gene has CDR1 SQVTM and CDR2 ANQGSEA. With V trimmed by 6 bases and J by 6 bases, 4 bases remained unmatched. The CDR3 extends over 12 amino acids.

The chain recombines TRBV14 with TRBJ2-3; 8 positions agree with TRBD2. CDR1 SGHDN and CDR2 FVKESK come from the germline V gene. J lost 1 base, V lost 7 bases, and 4 bases had no gene match. The length of the CDR3 is 14 residues. CDR3 residues: CASKTGLGTDTQYF. The CDR3 DNA follows: TGTGCCAGCAAAACGGGACTAGGCACAGATACGCAGTATTTT.